The source of this T cell receptor beta chain is a study of blood T cell repertoires in COVID-19. The CDR3 extends over 15 amino acids. CDR1 SEHNR and CDR2 FQNEAQ come from the germline V gene (reference sequence). The V gene end was trimmed by 2 bases and the J gene end by 7 bases; junction bases not matched to a gene: 5. Assay used: immunoSEQ multiplex PCR; TCRdb lists only in-frame clones, some missing. This table holds approximately 260,000 clones, approximately 83% found once. V gene TRBV7-9 combines with J gene TRBJ2-3; 11 bases are a match to TRBD2. Sample: PBMCs or T cells enriched from blood (not recorded which). This receptor was identified in a woman aged 40 to 55 with acute COVID-19. In nucleotides, the CDR3 is TGTGCCAGCAGCTTACTAGCGGGAGGCGCCCATACGCAGTATTTT. This encodes CASSLLAGGAHTQYF.